These 24 T cell receptor beta chains came from one sample sequenced in a study of shared clonotypes between healthy human individuals. CD8 cells classed as naive were CD45RO-negative and positively selected for CCR7, excluding terminally differentiated effector memory CD45RA+ cells. Here immunoSEQ multiplex PCR was the method, and the copy in TCRdb shows in-frame clones only, minus some. The sample includes millions of clones, approximately 95% seen only once; the top ten take roughly 1%. The sequenced sample consisted of naive CD8+ T cells sorted from blood. These TCRs come from a man between 18 and 29 years old in good health.

In this sample, this clone turned up once. The V gene is TRBV7-9, the J gene TRBJ2-3; tentatively, D is TRBD1 (6 bases). The CDR3 covers 16 residues. Between the trimmed V and J ends, which lost 4 bases and 5 bases, there was a span of 19 bases. Germline V gene data show CDR1 as SEHNR and CDR2 as FQNEAQ (reference sequence). CDR3 protein: CASSSTPGAREDTQYF. The CDR3 DNA follows: TGTGCCAGCAGCTCTACCCCAGGGGCCAGGGAAGATACGCAGTATTTT.

Turning to this clone: This CDR3 is also generated by other DNA sequences in the sample. The chain joins TRBV7-9 to TRBJ2-3; D is unresolved. The CDR3 extends over 13 amino acids. The V end lost 3 bases, the J end lost 4 bases, and 8 bases lay between the germline ends. CDR1 is SEHNR, CDR2 FQNEAQ, per germline (reference sequence). The CDR3 nucleotides read TGTGCCAGCAGCTTCCCAAGCGCAGATACGCAGTATTTT. The encoded protein is CASSFPSADTQYF.

The sample holds one count of this clone. The chain recombines TRBV29-1 with TRBJ2-7; D might be TRBD2 (5 bases). Germline CDR1 is SQVTM and CDR2 is ANQGSEA. Trimming removed 4 bases from V and 3 bases from J, with 10 bases in between. The CDR3 has 12 amino acids. DNA for the CDR3: TGCAGCGTTGTCTCTGCGGGCTACGAGCAGTACTTC. Amino acids: CSVVSAGYEQYF.

This CDR3 reads CASSQWHNNSPLHF. The CDR3, as DNA: TGCGCCAGCAGCCAGTGGCATAATAATTCACCCCTCCACTTT. J is TRBJ1-6 and V is TRBV4-3; D not resolved. The CDR3 length is 14 residues. Germline V gene data show CDR1 as LGHNA and CDR2 as YSLEER. V was trimmed by 3 bases and J by 5 bases, leaving 8 bases between them.

The V call is TRBV5-6, the J call TRBJ2-1, with 7 bases identical to TRBD1. The CDR3 length is 14 residues. Trimming removed 1 base from V and 8 bases from J; junction bases left unmatched: 6. The V gene's germline CDR1 is SGHDT and CDR2 YYEEEE. The CDR3 reads CASSLLDRDHEQFF. In DNA, the CDR3 is TGTGCCAGCAGCTTGTTAGACAGGGACCATGAGCAGTTCTTC.

The chain links TRBV6-5 to TRBJ1-2; D gene unclear. Trimming took 1 base from V and 0 from J, leaving 3 bases between them. Germline values: CDR1 MNHEY, CDR2 SVGAGI. CDR3 length: 13 residues. The CDR3 DNA is TGTGCCAGCAGTTACTGGACTAACTATGGCTACACCTTC. As protein: CASSYWTNYGYTF.

The chain combines TRBV5-5 with TRBJ2-1, with D unclear. The ends were cut back, 0 bases at V and 1 base at J, with 14 bases in the middle. Germline V gene data show CDR1 as SGHKS and CDR2 as YYEKEE (reference sequence). The CDR3 runs 17 residues. The CDR3 DNA reads as TGTGCCAGCAGCTTGGTGTACGGGCCGAGGTCCTACAATGAGCAGTTCTTC. Its translation is CASSLVYGPRSYNEQFF. Using reference TRBV5-5 and TRBJ2-1 for the parts outside the CDR3, the full variable domain is DAGVTQSPTHLIKTRGQQVTLRCSPISGHKSVSWYQQVLGQGPQFIFQYYEKEERGRGNFPDRFSARQFPNYSSELNVNALLLGDSALYLCASSLVYGPRSYNEQFFGPGTRLTVL.

The rearrangement uses TRBV10-2 and TRBJ2-1, with a tentative D call TRBD1 (5 bases). Trimming shortened V by 5 bases and J by 4 bases, and 9 bases separated the two germline ends. Germline lookup yields CDR1 WSHSY and CDR2 SAAADI. The CDR3 sequence is 13 residues long. The CDR3 loop reads CASSNRNYNEQFF. The CDR3 DNA follows: TGCGCCAGCAGTAACAGGAATTACAATGAGCAGTTCTTC.

As to this clone: Other DNA sequences in this sample translate to the same CDR3. The V call is TRBV6-5, the J call TRBJ1-1; D possibly corresponds to TRBD1 (5 bases). The germline gives CDR1 MNHEY, CDR2 SVGAGI. The ends were cut back, 4 bases at V and 0 bases at J, with 6 bases in the middle. The CDR3 consists of 13 residues. The CDR3 DNA follows: TGTGCCAGCAGTTGGGGCATGAACACTGAAGCTTTCTTT. It translates to CASSWGMNTEAFF.

This clone has a single count. The chain carries TRBV11-2 and TRBJ2-7; D may be TRBD1 (6 bases). V lost 1 base to trimming and J lost 7 bases, with 14 bases between them. This CDR3 comprises 14 residues. Per the germline V gene, CDR1 is SGHAT and CDR2 is FQNNGV. The CDR3 region has the DNA TGTGCCAGCAGCTTAGGGGGGCCCGGGTTAGAGCAGTACTTC. Its protein is CASSLGGPGLEQYF.

This chain joins TRBV13 and TRBJ2-7, with TRBD2 matching over 7 bases. Germline V CDR1 and CDR2: PRHDT, FYEKMQ (reference sequence). J lost 0 bases, V lost 3 bases, and 2 bases had no gene match. The CDR3 is 14 amino acids. The CDR3 here is CASSFGGGSYEQYF. The CDR3 DNA is TGTGCCAGCAGCTTCGGCGGGGGCTCCTACGAGCAGTACTTC.

The V gene is TRBV10-3, the J gene TRBJ1-2, with D maybe TRBD1 (5 bases). Trimming shortened V by 2 bases and J by 5 bases, and 12 bases separated the two germline ends. CDR3 length: 14 residues. Germline V gene sequence: CDR1 ENHRY, CDR2 SYGVKD. CDR3: CAISEGTLGYGYTF. DNA for the CDR3: TGTGCCATCAGTGAGGGGACTCTCGGGTATGGCTACACCTTC.

The V call is TRBV7-9, the J call TRBJ1-3; tentative D call: TRBD1 (6 bases). The V and J ends lost 7 bases and 3 bases respectively, with 13 bases between them. Germline-derived CDR1 and CDR2 are SEHNR and FQNEAQ (reference sequence). The CDR3 has 14 residues. The CDR3, as DNA: TGTGCCAGCACCCCTGGGGGGCGTGGAAACACCATATATTTT. Translated: CASTPGGRGNTIYF.

The chain carries TRBV5-6 and TRBJ1-5; D might be TRBD1 (6 bases). The CDR3 is 14 amino acids. The germline V gene encodes CDR1 SGHDT and CDR2 YYEEEE. V was trimmed by 2 bases and J by 6 bases, leaving 12 bases between them. In DNA form, the CDR3 reads TGTGCCAGCAGCTTAGACGGAGGGGGTCAGCCCCAGCATTTT. Translating it yields CASSLDGGGQPQHF.

The rearrangement uses TRBV9 and TRBJ2-7; TRBD1 matches 8 bases. CDR3 length: 15 residues. V lost 4 bases and J lost 3; bases outside the gene matches: 9. Germline CDR1 is SGDLS and CDR2 is YYNGEE. CDR3 in amino acids: CASSPQGAGSYEQYF. As DNA, the CDR3 is TGTGCCAGCAGCCCCCAGGGGGCGGGAAGCTACGAGCAGTACTTC.

This sequence joins TRBV7-9 and TRBJ2-3; TRBD1 matches at 7 bases. There are 16 residues in the CDR3. Germline V gene lookup returns CDR1 SEHNR and CDR2 FQNEAQ (reference sequence). Trimming removed 3 bases from V and 3 bases from J; junction bases left unmatched: 9. In DNA form, the CDR3 reads TGTGCCAGCAGCTTCTCTTTTGGGACAGCAACAGATACGCAGTATTTT. As protein: CASSFSFGTATDTQYF.

The chain links TRBV4-3 to TRBJ2-7; maybe TRBD2 (6 bases). Trimming stripped 0 bases from V and 4 bases from J, with 16 bases between. This CDR3 spans 16 amino acids. Germline CDR1 and CDR2: LGHNA and YSLEER. CDR3 sequence (DNA): TGCGCCAGCAGCCAAGATAGGGGACTCGGACTATACGAGCAGTACTTC. As protein: CASSQDRGLGLYEQYF.

The V gene is TRBV23-1, the J gene TRBJ2-3; no definite D call. TRBV23-1 is given ORF status, its function remaining uncertain. The V end was cut by 8 bases, the J end by 2 bases, with 20 bases between. The length of the CDR3 is 16 residues. The CDR3 loop is CASCKPGPPSTDTQYF. CDR3 nucleotides: TGCGCCAGCTGTAAACCGGGCCCTCCGTCCACAGATACGCAGTATTTT.

The CDR3 DNA is TGTGCCAGCAGTGAGAGCACAGGGAGGGCCTATGGCTACACCTTC. Translated, it gives CASSESTGRAYGYTF. This chain joins TRBV2 and TRBJ1-2; TRBD1 might be the D (6 bases). V was clipped by 3 bases and J by 4 bases, with 15 bases between them. The CDR3 sequence is 15 residues long. The V gene's germline CDR1 is SNHLY and CDR2 FYNNEI. Filled out from reference TRBV2 and TRBJ1-2, the complete variable domain reads EPEVTQTPSHQVTQMGQEVILRCVPISNHLYFYWYRQILGQKVEFLVSFYNNEISEKSEIFDDQFSVERPDGSNFTLKIRSTKLEDSAMYFCASSESTGRAYGYTFGSGTRLTVV.

Details on this clone: This CDR3 is also generated by other DNA sequences in the sample. This sequence joins TRBV2 and TRBJ2-3; 11 nucleotides agree with TRBD2. V was clipped by 4 bases and J by 0 bases; unmatched bases: 3. Germline assignment: CDR1 SNHLY and CDR2 FYNNEI. The CDR3 is 16 amino acids. Here the CDR3 DNA reads TGTGCCAGCAGTGGACTAGCGGGGACAAGCACAGATACGCAGTATTTT. This sequence encodes CASSGLAGTSTDTQYF.

The V gene is TRBV30, the J gene TRBJ2-5; TRBD1 matches 9 bases. CDR3 length: 13 amino acids. V shed 2 bases, J shed 4 bases, and the junction held 2 bases outside the gene matches. CDR1 and CDR2 (germline): GTSNPN, SVGIG (reference sequence). CDR3 region: CAWSWDRAETQYF. In DNA form, the CDR3 reads TGTGCCTGGAGTTGGGACAGGGCAGAGACCCAGTACTTC.

The rearrangement links TRBV7-9 to TRBJ2-7, with 7 nucleotides matching TRBD1. The CDR3 has 14 amino acids. Germline values: CDR1 SEHNR, CDR2 FQNEAQ (reference sequence). J lost 6 bases, V lost 4 bases, and 9 bases had no gene match. The CDR3 DNA is TGTGCCAGCAGCTCCTCCACCTCAGGGGGCGAGCAGTACTTC. Amino acids: CASSSSTSGGEQYF.

The chain joins TRBV4-1 to TRBJ2-2; TRBD1 matches at 9 bases. CDR1 and CDR2 (germline): MGHRA, YSYEKL. The CDR3 loop spans 17 amino acids. J gave up 1 base and V 0 bases, and 3 bases lay outside the gene matches. In DNA form, the CDR3 reads TGCGCCAGCAGCCAAGAACGGGACAGGGAGAACACCGGGGAGCTGTTTTTT. This codes for CASSQERDRENTGELFF.

This clone was seen only once. The V call is TRBV5-6, the J call TRBJ2-5; TRBD2 matches 13 bases. CDR3 length: 16 residues. Germline CDR1 and CDR2: SGHDT and YYEEEE. V lost 3 bases and J lost 5; bases outside the gene matches: 7. The CDR3 sequence: CASSYWTSGRVETQYF. The DNA of the CDR3 is TGTGCCAGCAGCTACTGGACTAGCGGGAGAGTGGAGACCCAGTACTTC. Complete variable domain (other parts from reference TRBV5-6 and TRBJ2-5): DAGVTQSPTHLIKTRGQQVTLRCSPKSGHDTVSWYQQALGQGPQFIFQYYEEEERQRGNFPDRFSGHQFPNYSSELNVNALLLGDSALYLCASSYWTSGRVETQYFGPGTRLLVL.